This T cell receptor beta chain is from a study of blood T cell repertoires in COVID-19. Some clones are missing from TCRdb's copy, which holds only in-frame ones; the method was immunoSEQ multiplex PCR. The sample holds more than 120,000 clones, about nine tenths seen once. The CDR3 is 14 residues long. Germline V gene data show CDR1 as GTSNPN and CDR2 as SVGIG (reference sequence). Trimming left V 0 bases short and J 7 bases short, with 15 bases between. This TCR was recovered from a human donor in a cohort sampled during active COVID-19. The chain combines TRBV30 with TRBJ1-1; no firm D call. The sample comprised peripheral blood. The DNA for the CDR3 is TGTGCCTGGAGTGTCCGGGTCCAGACTGGTGAAGCTTTCTTT. Amino acids: CAWSVRVQTGEAFF.